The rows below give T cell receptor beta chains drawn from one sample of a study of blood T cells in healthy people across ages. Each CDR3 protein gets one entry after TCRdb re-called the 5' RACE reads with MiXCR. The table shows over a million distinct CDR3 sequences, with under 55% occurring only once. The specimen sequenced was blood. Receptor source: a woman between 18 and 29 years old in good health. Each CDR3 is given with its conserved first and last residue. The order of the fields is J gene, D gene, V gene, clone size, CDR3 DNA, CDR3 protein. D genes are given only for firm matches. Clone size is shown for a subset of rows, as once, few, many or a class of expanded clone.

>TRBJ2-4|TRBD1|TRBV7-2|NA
TGTGCCAGCAGCATAGAGGGGGCTGGGGCCAAAAACATTCAGTACTTC
CASSIEGAGAKNIQYF
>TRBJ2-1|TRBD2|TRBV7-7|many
TGTGCTAGCAGCTTAGCGACGGGAGGTGAGCAGTTCTTC
CASSLATGGEQFF
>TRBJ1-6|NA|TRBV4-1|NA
TGCGCCAGCAGCCACCTAGGAACAGGACTCCACTTT
CASSHLGTGLHF
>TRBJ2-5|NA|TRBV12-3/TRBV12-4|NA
TGTGCCAGCAGTCCCCCGCGGAATCAAGGGACCCAGTACTTC
CASSPPRNQGTQYF
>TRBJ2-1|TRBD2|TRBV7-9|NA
TGTGCCAGCAGCCCCCAACCGGGACTAGCGGGTTATAATGAGCAGTTCTTC
CASSPQPGLAGYNEQFF
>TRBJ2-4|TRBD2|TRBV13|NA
TGTGCCAGCAGCTTAGCTAGCGGCGGCGGAGCCAAAAACATTCAGTACTTC
CASSLASGGGAKNIQYF
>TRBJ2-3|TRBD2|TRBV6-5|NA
TGTGCCAGCAGTTACCGACTAGCGGGGGGACCCAGCACAGATACGCAGTATTTT
CASSYRLAGGPSTDTQYF
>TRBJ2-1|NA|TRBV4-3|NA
TGCGCCAGCAGCCTAACTCCCGGTCTGAAGTTCTTC
CASSLTPGLKFF
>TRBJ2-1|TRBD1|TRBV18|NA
TGTGCCAGCTCATCGGGACAGGGGGAGACCCAGTTCTTC
CASSSGQGETQFF
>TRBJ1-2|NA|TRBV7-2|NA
TGTGCCAGCAGCTCCTCTGGGTGGAATCGGTATGGCTACACCTTC
CASSSSGWNRYGYTF
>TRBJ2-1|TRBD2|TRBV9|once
TGTGCCAGCACCGGGACTAGCGGGAGCTACAATGAGCAGTTCTTC
CASTGTSGSYNEQFF
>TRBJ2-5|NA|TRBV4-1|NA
TGCGCCAGCAGCCAGGGGACCAATGAGCAGTACTTC
CASSQGTNEQYF
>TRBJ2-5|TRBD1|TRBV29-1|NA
TGCAGCGTTGTCAGGGGGACCGAAGAGACCCAGTACTTC
CSVVRGTEETQYF
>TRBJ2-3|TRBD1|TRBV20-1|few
TGCAGTGCTAGAGCGGCGGGACAGGGCAAGCAGTATTTT
CSARAAGQGKQYF
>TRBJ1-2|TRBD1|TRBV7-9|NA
TGTGCCAGCAGCGTACTCGGGACAGGGAATGACTATGGCTACACCTTC
CASSVLGTGNDYGYTF
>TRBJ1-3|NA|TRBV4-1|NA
TGCGCCAGCAGCCAAGAGGGGACGTGGAACTCTGGAAGCACCATATATTTT
CASSQEGTWNSGSTIYF
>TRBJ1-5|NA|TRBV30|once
TGTGCCTGGAGTGTACGGGTTGATAGCAATCAGCCCCAGCATTTT
CAWSVRVDSNQPQHF
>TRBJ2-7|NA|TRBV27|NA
TGTGCCAGCAGTTTATTGGGTTCGGGTAACGAGCAGTACTTC
CASSLLGSGNEQYF
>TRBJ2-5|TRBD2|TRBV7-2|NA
TGTGCCAGCAGCAGACCCCGACCTAGCGGGGGGCCAACCTCGCAAGAGACCCAGTACTTC
CASSRPRPSGGPTSQETQYF
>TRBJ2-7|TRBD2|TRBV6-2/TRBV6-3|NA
TGTGCCAGCAGTTTCACTAGCGCCTACGAGCAGTACTTC
CASSFTSAYEQYF
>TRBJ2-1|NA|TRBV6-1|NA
TGTGCCAGCAGTGAAATAAGGGTTGGTGAGCAGTTCTTC
CASSEIRVGEQFF
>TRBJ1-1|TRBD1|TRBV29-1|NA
TGCAGCGTTGCTGAACAGGGGATGAACACTGAAGCTTTCTTT
CSVAEQGMNTEAFF
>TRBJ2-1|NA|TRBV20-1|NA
TGCAGTGCTAGAGATTCCCAGGGGAGCTCCTACAATGAGCAGTTCTTC
CSARDSQGSSYNEQFF
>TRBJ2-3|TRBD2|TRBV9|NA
TGTGCCAGCAGCGTAGCAGAGCGGGAGACGGATACGCAGTATTTT
CASSVAERETDTQYF
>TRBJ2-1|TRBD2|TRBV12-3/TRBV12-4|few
TGTGCCAGCAGTTTGGGGACTAGCCCCACACGGGGTGAGCAGTTCTTC
CASSLGTSPTRGEQFF
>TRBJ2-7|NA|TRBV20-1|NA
TGCAGTGCTAGAAACGCATTGCGGACCAAGAGCTCCTACGAGCAGTACTTC
CSARNALRTKSSYEQYF
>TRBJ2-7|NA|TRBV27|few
TGTGCCAGCAGTAGGGGTACATTCTCCTACGAGCAGTACTTC
CASSRGTFSYEQYF
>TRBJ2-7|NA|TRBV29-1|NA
TGCAGCGCTGGGGGCAGAGCCTCCTACGAGCAGTACTTC
CSAGGRASYEQYF
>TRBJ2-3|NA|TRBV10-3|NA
TGTGCCGGGGGGCCTCGCACAGATACGCAGTATTTT
CAGGPRTDTQYF
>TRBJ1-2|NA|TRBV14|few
TGTGCCAGCAGCCAAGCTTTTAGGACGGCTCCCAATGGCTACACCTTC
CASSQAFRTAPNGYTF
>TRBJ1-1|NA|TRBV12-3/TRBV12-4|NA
TGTGCCAGCATGGGGGACACTGAAGCTTTCTTT
CASMGDTEAFF
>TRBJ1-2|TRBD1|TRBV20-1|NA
TGCAGTGCTAGACGGGACAGCTATGGCTACACCTTC
CSARRDSYGYTF